This T cell receptor (beta chain) was obtained from a study of chronic HIV infection and antiretroviral therapy. V lost 4 bases, J lost 1 base, and 3 bases stayed unmatched. CDR3 size: 14 residues. Per the germline V gene, CDR1 is SQVTM and CDR2 is ANQGSEA. This clonotype was observed at least ten times. MiXCR, applied by TCRdb to the 5' RACE reads, yields one record per CDR3 protein. The table lists under 55,000 distinct CDR3 sequences, 19% of them singletons. The J gene is TRBJ1-1, the V gene TRBV29-1; 10 bases fit TRBD1. Sequencing was done on a sample of peripheral blood. The receptor's source is an adult who had HIV and had not received antiretroviral therapy, or was an uninfected healthy control (not recorded which). The CDR3 reads CSVGTGGSNTEAFF. For the CDR3, the DNA is TGCAGCGTTGGGACAGGGGGTTCGAACACTGAAGCTTTCTTT.